Sequencing of this T cell receptor beta chain was carried out in a study of regulatory T cells in long-lasting Graves disease. The time point denotes: newly diagnosed GD, antithyroid drugs for less than 3 months. The TCR library was prepared using RNA isolated from PBMCs. Patients of an endocrinology department in Xi'an, China, were included. Peripheral blood, 7.5 to 9 milliliters of it, was drawn into EDTA tubes. With iRepertoire HTBI primers and Arm-PCR of CDR3 regions, TCR beta libraries were built. Using its own MiXCR run on the multiplex PCR reads, TCRdb lists one record per CDR3 protein. This sample has 350,000 to 450,000 distinct CDR3 sequences, with about 12% found just once. There are 15 residues in the CDR3. From germline, CDR1 is SGHDN and CDR2 FVKESK. V gave up 4 bases and J gave up 2 bases, with 15 bases separating them. The data were also submitted as part of a second study, on T cells in Graves' hyperthyroidism and ophthalmopathy. That study adds: The study enrolled patients aged 18 to 65 with newly diagnosed hyperthyroidism of under 2 months' duration. HTBI primers were used for first-round RT-PCR of the TCR CDR3.

This material consisted of peripheral blood mononuclear cells (PBMCs), taken at new diagnosis, from a patient treated with antithyroid drugs. This chain joins TRBV14 and TRBJ2-7; no clear D gene. The sequence was collected from a woman aged 18-29 years with Graves disease. CDR3 residues: CASSPTVDPAYEQYF. As DNA, the CDR3 is TGTGCCAGCAGCCCTACAGTCGACCCAGCCTACGAGCAGTACTTC.